The following is a TCR beta chain sequence with its context. What it binds is not known. Libraries from naive CD8 cells were generated from approximately 20,000 to 980,000 sorted cells (with 10%, 30% or 50% RNA). Naive CD8 T cell sorting was performed on the CD8+CD4-CCR7+CD45RA+ phenotype. The data originate from a study of molecular identifiers for immune sequencing clone quantification. Looked up from germline, CDR1 is SGDLS and CDR2 is YYNGEE. The CDR3 consists of 16 residues. V lost 0 bases and J lost 3, with 16 bases in between. Notes on the study in general: Clonotypes surpassing 20 RNA copies contained over 99% of effector molecules, versus under 1% in naive cells.

Bulk TCR libraries were made with methods that had been previously described and with listed TCR primers. TCRdb re-called the PCR reads with MiXCR, one entry per CDR3 protein. This repertoire shows 300,000 to 350,000 distinct CDR3 sequences, about 21% found once; its top ten account for approximately 0.84%. Sequenced: naive CD8+ T cells from blood, with Jurkat cell RNA spiked in. This sample's subset: FACS-sorted CD8+CD4-CCR7+CD45RA+ naive T cells. This sequence originates from a human donor in good health. Some libraries in this study had Jurkat cell RNA spiked in. The chain is built from TRBV9 and TRBJ2-7, with TRBD2 as a possible D gene (6 bases). CDR3 in DNA: TGTGCCAGCAGCGTAGATAGCTCCGGAGGGTTCTACGAGCAGTACTTC. Its protein product is CASSVDSSGGFYEQYF.